This TCR beta chain was identified during a study of immune evolution from preneoplasia to lung adenocarcinoma. Data came from immunoSEQ multiplex PCR; TCRdb stores just in-frame clones and leaves some out. The sample consists of 9,000 to 13,000 clones, approximately 78% of them appearing once. Germline V gene data show CDR1 as LNHNV and CDR2 as YYDKDF (reference sequence). V shed 10 bases and J shed 0 bases, with 11 bases lying between them. The CDR3 contains 13 residues. V gene TRBV15 combines with J gene TRBJ2-3; D might be TRBD1 (5 bases). The clonotype comes from a person between 70 and 80 years old with lung adenocarcinoma. The sequenced sample consisted of FFPE minimally invasive lung adenocarcinoma tissue. The CDR3 DNA sequence: TGTGCCAACACAGGCTTTAGCACAGATACGCAGTATTTT. Translating it yields CANTGFSTDTQYF.